This entry is about one TCR beta chain. The data were obtained in a study of cytomegalovirus exposure and HLA in healthy donors. The study ran its PCR with 60 Vbeta and 13 Jbeta primers. Produced via immunoSEQ multiplex PCR; TCRdb's table is partial and in-frame only. Its table lists approximately 130,000 clones. The V end lost 3 bases, the J end lost 3 bases, and 10 bases lay between the germline ends. This CDR3 is built from 14 residues. CDR1 is LNHDA and CDR2 is SQIVND in the germline V gene (reference sequence). The sequence was collected from a woman aged 60-75 years in good health and CMV-seronegative. The rearrangement links TRBV19 to TRBJ2-3; D is unresolved. Sequencing was performed on PBMCs. The chain's CDR3 is CASSILFRTDTQYF. CDR3 nucleotides: TGTGCCAGTAGTATTTTATTCCGGACAGATACGCAGTATTTT.